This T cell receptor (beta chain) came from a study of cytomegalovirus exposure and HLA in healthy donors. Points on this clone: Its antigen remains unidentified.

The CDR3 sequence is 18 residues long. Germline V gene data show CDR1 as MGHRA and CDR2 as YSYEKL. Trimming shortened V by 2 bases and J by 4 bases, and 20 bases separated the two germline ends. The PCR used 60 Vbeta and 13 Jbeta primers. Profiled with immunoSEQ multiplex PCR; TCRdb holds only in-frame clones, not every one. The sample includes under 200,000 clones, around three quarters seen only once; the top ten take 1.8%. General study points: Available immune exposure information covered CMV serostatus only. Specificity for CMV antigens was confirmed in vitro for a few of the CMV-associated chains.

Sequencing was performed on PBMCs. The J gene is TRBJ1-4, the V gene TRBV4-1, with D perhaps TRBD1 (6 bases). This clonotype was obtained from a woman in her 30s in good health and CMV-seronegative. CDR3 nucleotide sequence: TGCGCCAGCAGCCAAATCCTGAGTCGTGGACAGAATAATGAAAAACTGTTTTTT. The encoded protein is CASSQILSRGQNNEKLFF.